The rows below give T cell receptor beta chains drawn from one sample of a study of blood T cell repertoires in COVID-19. This table comes from immunoSEQ multiplex PCR, and its TCRdb copy is limited to in-frame clones, with some not included. This table holds about 150,000 clones, over 75% found once. Input material: PBMCs or T cells enriched from blood (not recorded which). The receptor source for this set is a woman between 50 and 59 years old who had recovered from COVID-19. Both conserved end residues are part of each CDR3. The order of the fields is clone size, J gene, V gene, D gene, CDR3 DNA, CDR3 protein. The D gene is left open where the match is weak. Where a row states a size, it is once, few, many or the class of an expanded clone; other rows omit it.

>.|TRBJ2-1|TRBV5-4|TRBD1
TGTGCCAGCAGCTTGAAGGACAGGGGCTACAATGAGCAGTTCTTC
CASSLKDRGYNEQFF
>.|TRBJ1-1|TRBV3-1/TRBV3-2|.
TGTGCCAGCGGACCCAGGAGGGCTGAAGCTTTCTTT
CASGPRRAEAFF
>few|TRBJ1-5|TRBV12-5|.
TGTGCTAGTGGTCCCACCCCGGGGGATGGCAATCAGCCCCAGCATTTT
CASGPTPGDGNQPQHF
>.|TRBJ2-3|TRBV11-2|TRBD1
TGTGCCAGCAGAACCAGACAGGGTTTAGATACGCAGTATTTT
CASRTRQGLDTQYF
>.|TRBJ2-2|TRBV6-5|TRBD2
TGTGCCAGCAGGAGCGGGGGAAACACCGGGGAGCTGTTTTTT
CASRSGGNTGELFF
>.|TRBJ2-1|TRBV6-2/TRBV6-3|.
TGTGCCAGCAGTTTCATCAATGAGCAGTTCTTC
CASSFINEQFF
>.|TRBJ1-4|TRBV19|.
TGTGCCAGTAGTAGGACGAGGGTCTCTAATGAAAAACTGTTTTTT
CASSRTRVSNEKLFF
>.|TRBJ1-1|TRBV9|TRBD1
TGTGCCAGCAGCGCCCCGGGACAGGGGTTAGAGAGTGAAGCTTTCTTT
CASSAPGQGLESEAFF
>.|TRBJ2-3|TRBV18|.
TGTGCCAGCTCACCCGTTGACGGGACAGATACGCAGTATTTT
CASSPVDGTDTQYF
>.|TRBJ2-5|TRBV7-9|TRBD2
TGTGCCAGCAGCGATCTTTGGGGGGGCCAAGAGACCCAGTACTTC
CASSDLWGGQETQYF
>.|TRBJ1-3|TRBV30|.
TGTGCCTGGGGCCACTCTGGAAACACCATATATTTT
CAWGHSGNTIYF
>.|TRBJ2-1|TRBV7-9|.
TGTGCCAGCAGCGATGCGCGCGGGGCGGGACTCCACAATGAGCAGTTCTTC
CASSDARGAGLHNEQFF
>.|TRBJ1-6|TRBV5-1|.
TGCGCCAGCAGCTTGAACGAGGTTGGCAATTCACCCCTCCACTTT
CASSLNEVGNSPLHF
>.|TRBJ2-5|TRBV29-1|.
TGCAGCGTTGAAGGGCCAGGGGAGACCCAGTACTTC
CSVEGPGETQYF